This T cell receptor beta chain was sequenced in a study of CD8+ T cells in alopecia areata. Study-wide background: Tofacitinib therapy lasting 6 to 18 months was followed by 6 months off drug. Study results and limitations: Sequence data from scalp samples additionally include resident alphabeta T cells of normal skin. Affected scalp, especially in alopecia totalis/universalis, had a higher clonality than normal scalp did.

RNA, once extracted, was reverse transcribed into cDNA for use as the sequencing template. Assay: immunoSEQ multiplex PCR; the TCRdb copy retains only in-frame clones and omits some. The data show approximately 11,000 clones, around three fifths seen once. Punch biopsies of lesional scalp, plus peripheral blood, were taken from alopecia areata patients. In regard to this clone: Its cognate antigen is unknown.

This CDR3 is built from 12 residues. V was shortened by 5 bases and J by 4 bases, with 9 bases between the two germline ends. Germline loops: CDR1 SNHLY, CDR2 FYNNEI. The sequence derives from a human donor with alopecia areata. The chain couples TRBV2 to TRBJ2-7; no reliable D call. Sequenced input: skin. DNA of the CDR3: TGTGCCAGCAGTTGGGATTCGTACGAGCAGTACTTC. This gives the protein CASSWDSYEQYF.